This is a list of T cell receptor beta chains from one sample in a study of shared clonotypes between healthy human individuals. The repertoire was sequenced with immunoSEQ multiplex PCR; TCRdb's copy has only in-frame clones and lacks some. The sample records fewer than 800,000 clones, roughly 94% being singletons. The sequenced sample consisted of naive CD8+ T cells sorted from blood. These receptors all stem from a man aged 25-40 years in good health. The conserved cysteine and the conserved F or W are not part of the CDR3 here.

TRBJ1-1	TRBV7-6	ASSLEAFGARTEAF
TRBJ1-5	TRBV27	ASSSVNSNQPQH
TRBJ1-4	TRBV18	ASSPTRDSNEKLF
TRBJ2-2	TRBV4-1	ASKSGAYTGELF
TRBJ2-1	TRBV29-1	SVREKYNEQF
TRBJ2-7	TRBV6-5	ASSYSPRTVHY
TRBJ2-1	TRBV19	ASGLAGANEQF
TRBJ2-1	TRBV13	ASSLVGENEQF
TRBJ2-1	TRBV19	ASSAELGTGYNEQF
TRBJ1-2	TRBV9	ASSVEGSPISSGYT
TRBJ2-7	TRBV27	ASRLSWGEGHEQY
TRBJ1-4	TRBV7-9	ASSLDGRDEKLF
TRBJ2-7	TRBV19	ASSMAGGLYEQY
TRBJ2-7	TRBV29-1	SVDGESSYEQY
TRBJ2-1	TRBV6-5	ASGITGSNEQF
TRBJ2-7	TRBV25-1	ASSETPGQGHEQY
TRBJ1-1	TRBV5-1	ASSQTGNTEAF
TRBJ2-2	TRBV10-1	ASSDALTGELF
TRBJ2-5	TRBV10-1	ASSSGRQGAQETQY
TRBJ2-1	TRBV15	ATRIAGNNEQF
TRBJ1-1	TRBV5-1	ASSDGGADTEAF
TRBJ1-2	TRBV5-6	ASSSRGGRGSSMVGYT